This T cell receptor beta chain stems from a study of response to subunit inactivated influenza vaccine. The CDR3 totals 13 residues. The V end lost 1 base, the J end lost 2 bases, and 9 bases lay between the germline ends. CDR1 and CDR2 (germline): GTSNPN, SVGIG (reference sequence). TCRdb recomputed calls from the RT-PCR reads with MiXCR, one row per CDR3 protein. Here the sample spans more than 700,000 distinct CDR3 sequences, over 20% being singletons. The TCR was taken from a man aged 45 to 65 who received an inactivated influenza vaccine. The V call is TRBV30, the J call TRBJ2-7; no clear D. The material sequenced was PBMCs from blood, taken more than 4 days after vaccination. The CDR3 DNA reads TGTGCCTGGAGTGACCGAAGGACCTACGAGCAGTACTTC. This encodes CAWSDRRTYEQYF.